Below, 28 T cell receptor beta chains from the same sample are listed, as sequenced in a study of cytomegalovirus exposure and HLA in healthy donors. The PCR made use of 60 Vbeta and 13 Jbeta primers. Clones were read by immunoSEQ multiplex PCR, and TCRdb kept only the in-frame ones, dropping some. The sample includes 90,000 to 100,000 clones, over 65% of them seen just once. Sequencing was done on a sample of PBMCs. The receptor set was obtained from a man aged 30 to 39 in good health and CMV-seronegative.

The CDR3 nucleotides are TGTGCCAGCAGTTTAGGGTGGCGGGACTCGATAGCCAAAAACATTCAGTACTTC. It codes for CASSLGWRDSIAKNIQYF. The rearrangement links TRBV27 to TRBJ2-4; a possible D gene is TRBD2 (6 bases). The CDR3 runs to 18 residues. The germline CDR1 and CDR2 sequences are MNHEY and SMNVEV (reference sequence). V lost 2 bases and J 0 bases, leaving 17 bases between the germline ends.

J is TRBJ2-7 and V is TRBV7-8; TRBD2 aligns across 9 bases. The V and J ends lost 3 bases and 4 bases, in that order; junction bases with no gene match: 7. Germline lookup yields CDR1 SGHVS and CDR2 FQNEAQ. There are 15 residues in the CDR3. The CDR3 bases are TGTGCCAGCAGCTTTAGGCGGGGGGGCCCTTACGAGCAGTACTTC. This sequence encodes CASSFRRGGPYEQYF.

The chain has TRBV5-1 and TRBJ2-2; D not certain. Germline values: CDR1 SGHRS, CDR2 YFSETQ. Trimming removed 0 bases at V and 4 bases at J, with 10 bases between. CDR3 length equals 15 residues. Here the CDR3 DNA reads TGCGCCAGCAGCTTGGTCGGGTTTGGCACCGGGGAGCTGTTTTTT. Residues: CASSLVGFGTGELFF.

The V and J genes are TRBV6-4 and TRBJ1-2; D uncertain. The CDR3 has 14 residues. V dropped 5 bases and J dropped 6 bases, with 16 bases sitting between them. Germline V gene data show CDR1 as MRHNA and CDR2 as SNTAGT. CDR3 bases: TGTGCCAGCAGTCTGGACTCTTCCGCGGATGGCTACACCTTC. Translated: CASSLDSSADGYTF.

The chain combines TRBV11-1 with TRBJ2-5; no clear D. V dropped 4 bases and J dropped 2 bases, with 11 bases sitting between them. Germline V gene data show CDR1 as SGHAT and CDR2 as FQDESV (reference sequence). The CDR3 consists of 14 residues. CDR3 region: CASSWWADQETQYF. In DNA, the CDR3 is TGTGCCAGCAGCTGGTGGGCCGATCAAGAGACCCAGTACTTC.

The chain uses TRBV5-1 and TRBJ2-6; D ambiguous. V was pared by 1 base and J by 4 bases, with 9 bases between. Germline values: CDR1 SGHRS, CDR2 YFSETQ. CDR3 length: 15 residues. The DNA of the CDR3 is TGCGCCAGCAGCTTGACCGAAGCGGGGGCCAACGTCCTGACTTTC. This gives the protein CASSLTEAGANVLTF.

The V gene is TRBV18, the J gene TRBJ2-3; 12 nucleotides line up with TRBD1. The V segment lost 4 bases and the J segment 6 bases; nucleotides outside the gene matches: 2. The CDR3 runs 14 residues. The V gene's germline CDR1 is KGHSH and CDR2 LQKENI. CDR3 sequence: CASSRDRGQDTQYF. The CDR3, as DNA: TGTGCCAGCTCACGGGACAGGGGGCAGGATACGCAGTATTTT. The full variable domain, its missing parts supplied by reference TRBV18 and TRBJ2-3, is NAGVMQNPRHLVRRRGQEARLRCSPMKGHSHVYWYRQLPEEGLKFMVYLQKENIIDESGMPKERFSAEFPKEGPSILRIQQVVRGDSAAYFCASSRDRGQDTQYFGPGTRLTVL.

The rearrangement joins TRBV4-2 to TRBJ2-1; 12 bases agree with TRBD2. This CDR3 is built from 16 residues. The J segment lost 4 bases and the V segment lost 1 base, leaving 2 bases of the junction unmatched. The germline gives CDR1 LGHNA, CDR2 YNFKEQ. CDR3 nucleotides: TGTGCCAGCAGCCAAGGGACTAGCGGGACGTACAATGAGCAGTTCTTC. It codes for CASSQGTSGTYNEQFF.

The chain links TRBV9 to TRBJ2-7, with D maybe TRBD2 (7 bases). The CDR3 spans 14 residues. V gave up 8 bases and J gave up 2 bases, with 17 bases separating them. Germline V gene lookup returns CDR1 SGDLS and CDR2 YYNGEE. Here the CDR3 reads CARALGGETYEQYF. The CDR3 bases are TGTGCCAGGGCCTTAGGGGGGGAAACCTACGAGCAGTACTTC.

In regard to this clone: The sample holds other DNA sequences that translate to the same CDR3. This chain joins TRBV18 and TRBJ1-2; 9 bases are a match to TRBD1. Per the germline V gene, CDR1 is KGHSH and CDR2 is LQKENI. The CDR3 is 12 amino acids. With V trimmed by 6 bases and J by 8 bases, 4 bases remained unmatched. CDR3 bases: TGTGCCAGCTCGGACAGGGGCAGAGGCTACACCTTC. It specifies CASSDRGRGYTF.

This chain links TRBV5-4 with TRBJ1-1, with D maybe TRBD1 (6 bases). The germline V gene encodes CDR1 SGHNT and CDR2 YYREEE (reference sequence). The V and J ends lost 6 bases and 4 bases respectively, with 16 bases between them. The CDR3 covers 14 residues. CDR3 DNA sequence: TGTGCCAGCACCCAACAGGGTCGGAGCACTGAAGCTTTCTTT. Translated, it gives CASTQQGRSTEAFF.

This rearrangement joins TRBV11-2 to TRBJ2-7; 8 bases align to TRBD1. With V trimmed by 8 bases and J by 4 bases, 7 bases remained unmatched. Looked up from germline, CDR1 is SGHAT and CDR2 is FQNNGV. This CDR3 region has 13 residues. The CDR3 bases are TGTGCCAGCGCGGGACAGGTCCTGTACGAGCAGTACTTC. It codes for CASAGQVLYEQYF.

The rearrangement links TRBV5-1 to TRBJ2-3; TRBD1 agrees at 8 bases. The CDR3 length is 17 residues. Germline V gene sequence: CDR1 SGHRS, CDR2 YFSETQ. The V and J ends lost 0 bases and 3 bases, in that order; junction bases with no gene match: 9. The CDR3 DNA reads as TGCGCCAGCAGCTTGGCCGAGAGACAGGGGTTAACAGATACGCAGTATTTT. It is translated as CASSLAERQGLTDTQYF.

The V and J genes are TRBV9 and TRBJ2-5; no firm D call. The J call is in doubt because the DNA end fits TRBJ2-7 better. From germline, CDR1 is SGDLS and CDR2 YYNGEE. This CDR3 is built from 13 residues. The CDR3 reads CASSVEIDYEQYF. In nucleotides, the CDR3 is TGTGCCAGCAGCGTAGAAATAGACTACGAGCAGTACTTC.

CDR3 nucleotide sequence: TGTGCCAGCAGCCAAATACCACTAGCGGGGGGGCACGATGAGCAGTTCTTC. Translated, it gives CASSQIPLAGGHDEQFF. The chain employs TRBV14 and TRBJ2-1; 13 bases are shared with TRBD2. The CDR3 consists of 17 residues. In germline, CDR1 is SGHDN, CDR2 FVKESK. The V gene end was trimmed by 2 bases and the J gene end by 8 bases; junction bases not matched to a gene: 9.

DNA of the CDR3: TGCAGCGTTGAAGCCTCGGACAGGCCCGGCTACGAGCAGTACTTC. It specifies CSVEASDRPGYEQYF. The chain carries TRBV29-1 and TRBJ2-7; 7 bases agree with TRBD1. J gave up 3 bases and V 1 base, and 9 bases lay outside the gene matches. CDR1 is SQVTM and CDR2 is ANQGSEA in the germline V gene. This CDR3 spans 15 amino acids.

DNA of the CDR3: TGTGCCAGCAGCGCCCAACTGGGGGCGATCTGGGATTCACCCCTCCACTTT. Its translation is CASSAQLGAIWDSPLHF. The rearrangement links TRBV9 to TRBJ1-6; a weak D match, TRBD1 (6 bases). V lost 3 bases and J 8 bases, leaving 21 bases between the germline ends. CDR1 and CDR2 from the germline V gene are SGDLS and YYNGEE. CDR3 size: 17 residues.

The CDR3 coding sequence is TGTGCCAGCAGCCAAGCGGGAGAGACCCAGTACTTC. Translation: CASSQAGETQYF. The V gene is TRBV14, the J gene TRBJ2-5; D gene ambiguous. The CDR3 runs 12 residues. Looked up from germline, CDR1 is SGHDN and CDR2 is FVKESK. Deletions cut 1 base from V and 4 bases from J, with 4 bases between.

This clone has only one observation. The J gene is TRBJ2-7, the V gene TRBV5-1; possible D gene TRBD2, 6 bases. V was clipped by 0 bases and J by 3 bases, with 16 bases between them. Germline V gene lookup returns CDR1 SGHRS and CDR2 YFSETQ. This CDR3 region has 16 residues. In nucleotides, the CDR3 is TGCGCCAGCAGCTTGGCGGGAGCGACAGTGAGCTACGAGCAGTACTTC. As protein: CASSLAGATVSYEQYF.

V is TRBV4-3 and J is TRBJ2-5; TRBD2 might be the D (5 bases). The DNA end is a closer match to TRBJ2-7, so the J assignment may be wrong. Germline V lookup: CDR1 LGHNA, CDR2 YSLEER. The CDR3 runs 15 residues. In DNA form, the CDR3 reads TGCGCCAGCAGCCTCGAGGGCCAGGCGGCCTACGAGCAGTACTTC. Translated: CASSLEGQAAYEQYF.

This clone was observed a handful of times. CDR3 coding DNA: TGTGCCGGCGGGGGGCAAACCGGGGAGCTGTTTTTT. Protein product: CAGGGQTGELFF. The chain combines TRBV6-6 with TRBJ2-2, with 8 nucleotides matching TRBD2. This CDR3 is 12 amino acids long. The junction had 4 bases not matched to a gene; V was cut back by 11 bases and J by 5 bases. Germline V gene lookup returns CDR1 MNHNY and CDR2 SVGAGI (reference sequence).

V gene TRBV7-9 combines with J gene TRBJ1-2; 9 bases line up with TRBD1. The CDR3 is 15 amino acids. The J segment lost 3 bases and the V segment lost 5 bases, leaving 7 bases of the junction unmatched. Germline V gives CDR1 SEHNR, CDR2 FQNEAQ (reference sequence). CDR3 in DNA: TGTGCCAGCAGCGCCGACAGGGGGGTTGACTATGGCTACACCTTC. Translation: CASSADRGVDYGYTF.

The CDR3 sequence is CASSSGQGADEKLFF. CDR3 nucleotides: TGTGCCAGCAGCTCAGGACAGGGGGCAGATGAAAAACTGTTTTTT. The V call is TRBV7-9, the J call TRBJ1-4; 11 bases map to TRBD1. This CDR3 region has 15 residues. Per the germline V gene, CDR1 is SEHNR and CDR2 is FQNEAQ (reference sequence). J was trimmed by 6 bases and V by 4 bases; bases with no gene match: 4.

This clone occurred a few times. This rearrangement joins TRBV7-8 to TRBJ1-5, with 11 positions matching TRBD1. CDR3 length equals 15 residues. V shed 3 bases and J 7 bases; nucleotides not matched to a gene: 5. Germline CDR1 and CDR2: SGHVS and FQNEAQ. CDR3 amino acids: CASSLGTGGMQPQHF. CDR3 in DNA: TGTGCCAGCAGCTTGGGGACAGGGGGAATGCAGCCCCAGCATTTT.

The chain links TRBV6-5 to TRBJ1-5, with 9 bases identical to TRBD1. CDR3 length equals 16 residues. With V trimmed by 0 bases and J by 6 bases, 6 bases remained unmatched. Germline V gene lookup returns CDR1 MNHEY and CDR2 SVGAGI. CDR3 in amino acids: CASSYSGTGRTQPQHF. Written as DNA, the CDR3 is TGTGCCAGCAGTTACTCCGGGACAGGGAGAACTCAGCCCCAGCATTTT.

The chain carries TRBV4-3 and TRBJ1-6; 7 bases match TRBD1. J lost 10 bases, V lost 0 bases, and 15 bases had no gene match. The CDR3 has 18 amino acids. The V gene's germline CDR1 is LGHNA and CDR2 YSLEER. The CDR3 here is CASSQDRLDRSPRSPLHF. The CDR3 nucleotides are TGCGCCAGCAGCCAAGATAGATTGGACAGGTCCCCTAGATCACCCCTCCACTTT.

The genes are TRBV7-2 and TRBJ1-5; 10 bases align to TRBD1. The V and J ends lost 4 bases and 5 bases, in that order; junction bases with no gene match: 2. In germline, CDR1 is SGHTA, CDR2 FQGNSA. The CDR3 sequence is 14 residues long. This chain's CDR3 is CASSWGTGDQPQHF. The CDR3 region has the DNA TGTGCCAGCAGCTGGGGGACAGGGGATCAGCCCCAGCATTTT.

This chain links TRBV6-6 with TRBJ2-2; 8 nucleotides agree with TRBD2. Per germline, CDR1 MNHNY and CDR2 SVGAGI (reference sequence). V lost 8 bases to trimming and J lost 7 bases; unmatched junction nucleotides: 9. The CDR3 is made up of 14 amino acids. As DNA, the CDR3 is TGTGCCAGCGTGGGGGGGACTAGTAGCGGGGAGCTGTTTTTT. Translated, it gives CASVGGTSSGELFF.